A selection of T cell receptor beta chains follows, all from one sample in a study of a mutant IDH1 vaccine in newly diagnosed glioma. Only in-frame clones appear in the TCRdb table, and some are missing; sequencing was by immunoSEQ multiplex PCR. There are more than 50,000 clones in the sample; approximately 83% occur only once, and under 3.5% lies in the top ten. The sequencing used PBMCs, collected from a glioma patient treated with radiotherapy, temozolomide or both. The origin of the receptors is a young man with glioma. The CDR3 runs from the conserved cysteine through the conserved F or W. A D gene is named only where the DNA matches it firmly. Clone size is shown for a subset of rows, as once, few, many or a class of expanded clone.

v_call: TRBV5-4
clone_size: once
d_call: NA
j_call: TRBJ1-1
cdr3_aa: CASSLGGQGYTEAFF
cdr3_nt: TGTGCCAGCAGCTTGGGAGGGCAGGGGTACACTGAAGCTTTCTTT

v_call: TRBV7-9
clone_size: NA
d_call: NA
j_call: TRBJ1-6
cdr3_aa: CASSEYRDSPLHF
cdr3_nt: TGTGCCAGCAGCGAATACAGGGATTCACCCCTCCACTTT

v_call: TRBV28
clone_size: NA
d_call: NA
j_call: TRBJ2-7
cdr3_aa: CASSFSGRDRYEQYF
cdr3_nt: TGTGCCAGCAGTTTTTCCGGCAGGGACCGCTACGAGCAGTACTTC

v_call: TRBV5-1
clone_size: NA
d_call: NA
j_call: TRBJ1-4
cdr3_aa: CASSMFRSTNEKLFF
cdr3_nt: TGCGCCAGCAGTATGTTCAGATCAACTAATGAAAAACTGTTTTTT

v_call: TRBV2
clone_size: NA
d_call: NA
j_call: TRBJ1-1
cdr3_aa: CASGLGQETEAFF
cdr3_nt: TGTGCCAGCGGGTTAGGGCAGGAGACTGAAGCTTTCTTT

v_call: TRBV2
clone_size: NA
d_call: NA
j_call: TRBJ1-6
cdr3_aa: CASSERGEAYNSPLHF
cdr3_nt: TGTGCCAGCAGTGAAAGGGGGGAGGCCTATAATTCACCCCTCCACTTT

v_call: TRBV7-9
clone_size: NA
d_call: NA
j_call: TRBJ2-7
cdr3_aa: CASSFDYHEQYF
cdr3_nt: TGTGCCAGCAGCTTTGATTACCACGAGCAGTACTTC

v_call: TRBV19
clone_size: NA
d_call: NA
j_call: TRBJ1-4
cdr3_aa: CASKRGKVSPSNEKLFF
cdr3_nt: TGTGCCAGTAAGAGAGGAAAGGTCAGCCCAAGTAATGAAAAACTGTTTTTT

v_call: TRBV2
clone_size: NA
d_call: TRBD1
j_call: TRBJ2-3
cdr3_aa: CASSGGDRGLTDTQYF
cdr3_nt: TGTGCCAGCAGTGGAGGGGACAGGGGCCTCACAGATACGCAGTATTTT

v_call: TRBV5-6
clone_size: NA
d_call: NA
j_call: TRBJ1-1
cdr3_aa: CASSPGGTEAFF
cdr3_nt: TGTGCCAGCAGCCCCGGGGGGACTGAAGCTTTCTTT

v_call: TRBV7-8
clone_size: NA
d_call: NA
j_call: TRBJ1-5
cdr3_aa: CASSLGTSKNQPQHF
cdr3_nt: TGTGCCAGCAGCTTAGGAACCAGCAAGAATCAGCCCCAGCATTTT

v_call: TRBV7-8
clone_size: NA
d_call: NA
j_call: TRBJ1-6
cdr3_aa: CASRKDIWNSPLHF
cdr3_nt: TGTGCCAGCAGGAAGGACATTTGGAATTCACCCCTCCACTTT

v_call: TRBV21-1
clone_size: NA
d_call: NA
j_call: TRBJ1-4
cdr3_aa: CASSIPGANEKLFF
cdr3_nt: TGTGCCAGCAGCATCCCGGGAGCTAATGAAAAACTGTTTTTT

v_call: TRBV28
clone_size: NA
d_call: NA
j_call: TRBJ1-3
cdr3_aa: CASSAQHDRNTIYF
cdr3_nt: TGTGCCAGCAGTGCCCAACATGACCGGAACACCATATATTTT

v_call: TRBV6-5
clone_size: NA
d_call: NA
j_call: TRBJ2-7
cdr3_aa: CASSPPTGNSYEQYF
cdr3_nt: TGTGCCAGCAGTCCCCCCACAGGGAATTCCTACGAGCAGTACTTC

v_call: TRBV5-1
clone_size: NA
d_call: NA
j_call: TRBJ2-2
cdr3_aa: CASSLASTPGELFF
cdr3_nt: TGCGCCAGCAGCTTGGCTAGTACCCCCGGGGAGCTGTTTTTT

v_call: TRBV28
clone_size: NA
d_call: NA
j_call: TRBJ1-5
cdr3_aa: CASRKEGYNQPQHF
cdr3_nt: TGTGCCAGCAGAAAGGAGGGGTACAATCAGCCCCAGCATTTT

v_call: TRBV10-1
clone_size: NA
d_call: TRBD1
j_call: TRBJ2-3
cdr3_aa: CASSPRQGRSTDTQYF
cdr3_nt: TGCGCCAGCAGTCCGAGACAGGGGAGGAGCACAGATACGCAGTATTTT

v_call: TRBV7-2
clone_size: once
d_call: NA
j_call: TRBJ2-5
cdr3_aa: CASSLSRQAPQGYF
cdr3_nt: TGTGCCAGCAGCTTATCCCGGCAGGCCCCTCAAGGGTACTTC

v_call: TRBV11-3
clone_size: NA
d_call: NA
j_call: TRBJ2-1
cdr3_aa: CASSVGYNEQFF
cdr3_nt: TGTGCCAGCAGCGTGGGATACAATGAGCAGTTCTTC

v_call: TRBV2
clone_size: NA
d_call: TRBD1
j_call: TRBJ2-2
cdr3_aa: CASTATTGDTGELFF
cdr3_nt: TGTGCCAGCACCGCCACGACAGGGGACACCGGGGAGCTGTTTTTT

v_call: TRBV19
clone_size: NA
d_call: TRBD1
j_call: TRBJ1-2
cdr3_aa: CASSTLGQRFYGYTF
cdr3_nt: TGTGCCAGTAGCACATTGGGACAGCGATTCTATGGCTACACCTTC

v_call: TRBV7-8
clone_size: NA
d_call: TRBD1
j_call: TRBJ1-2
cdr3_aa: CASSSTGSGYTF
cdr3_nt: TGTGCCAGCAGCTCGACAGGGTCTGGCTACACCTTC

v_call: TRBV5-1
clone_size: NA
d_call: TRBD2
j_call: TRBJ2-5
cdr3_aa: CASSLGEGLETQYF
cdr3_nt: TGCGCCAGCAGCTTGGGGGAGGGATTGGAGACCCAGTACTTC

v_call: TRBV6-1
clone_size: once
d_call: NA
j_call: TRBJ1-6
cdr3_aa: CASSYDLNNSPLHF
cdr3_nt: TGTGCCAGCAGCTACGATCTTAATAATTCACCCCTCCACTTT

v_call: TRBV29-1
clone_size: NA
d_call: TRBD1
j_call: TRBJ2-6
cdr3_aa: CSVARTGGDGANVLTF
cdr3_nt: TGCAGCGTGGCGAGGACAGGGGGCGATGGGGCCAACGTCCTGACTTTC

v_call: TRBV19
clone_size: NA
d_call: NA
j_call: TRBJ1-5
cdr3_aa: CASIVGGAKSNQPQHF
cdr3_nt: TGTGCCAGTATCGTTGGGGGCGCGAAGTCTAATCAGCCCCAGCATTTT